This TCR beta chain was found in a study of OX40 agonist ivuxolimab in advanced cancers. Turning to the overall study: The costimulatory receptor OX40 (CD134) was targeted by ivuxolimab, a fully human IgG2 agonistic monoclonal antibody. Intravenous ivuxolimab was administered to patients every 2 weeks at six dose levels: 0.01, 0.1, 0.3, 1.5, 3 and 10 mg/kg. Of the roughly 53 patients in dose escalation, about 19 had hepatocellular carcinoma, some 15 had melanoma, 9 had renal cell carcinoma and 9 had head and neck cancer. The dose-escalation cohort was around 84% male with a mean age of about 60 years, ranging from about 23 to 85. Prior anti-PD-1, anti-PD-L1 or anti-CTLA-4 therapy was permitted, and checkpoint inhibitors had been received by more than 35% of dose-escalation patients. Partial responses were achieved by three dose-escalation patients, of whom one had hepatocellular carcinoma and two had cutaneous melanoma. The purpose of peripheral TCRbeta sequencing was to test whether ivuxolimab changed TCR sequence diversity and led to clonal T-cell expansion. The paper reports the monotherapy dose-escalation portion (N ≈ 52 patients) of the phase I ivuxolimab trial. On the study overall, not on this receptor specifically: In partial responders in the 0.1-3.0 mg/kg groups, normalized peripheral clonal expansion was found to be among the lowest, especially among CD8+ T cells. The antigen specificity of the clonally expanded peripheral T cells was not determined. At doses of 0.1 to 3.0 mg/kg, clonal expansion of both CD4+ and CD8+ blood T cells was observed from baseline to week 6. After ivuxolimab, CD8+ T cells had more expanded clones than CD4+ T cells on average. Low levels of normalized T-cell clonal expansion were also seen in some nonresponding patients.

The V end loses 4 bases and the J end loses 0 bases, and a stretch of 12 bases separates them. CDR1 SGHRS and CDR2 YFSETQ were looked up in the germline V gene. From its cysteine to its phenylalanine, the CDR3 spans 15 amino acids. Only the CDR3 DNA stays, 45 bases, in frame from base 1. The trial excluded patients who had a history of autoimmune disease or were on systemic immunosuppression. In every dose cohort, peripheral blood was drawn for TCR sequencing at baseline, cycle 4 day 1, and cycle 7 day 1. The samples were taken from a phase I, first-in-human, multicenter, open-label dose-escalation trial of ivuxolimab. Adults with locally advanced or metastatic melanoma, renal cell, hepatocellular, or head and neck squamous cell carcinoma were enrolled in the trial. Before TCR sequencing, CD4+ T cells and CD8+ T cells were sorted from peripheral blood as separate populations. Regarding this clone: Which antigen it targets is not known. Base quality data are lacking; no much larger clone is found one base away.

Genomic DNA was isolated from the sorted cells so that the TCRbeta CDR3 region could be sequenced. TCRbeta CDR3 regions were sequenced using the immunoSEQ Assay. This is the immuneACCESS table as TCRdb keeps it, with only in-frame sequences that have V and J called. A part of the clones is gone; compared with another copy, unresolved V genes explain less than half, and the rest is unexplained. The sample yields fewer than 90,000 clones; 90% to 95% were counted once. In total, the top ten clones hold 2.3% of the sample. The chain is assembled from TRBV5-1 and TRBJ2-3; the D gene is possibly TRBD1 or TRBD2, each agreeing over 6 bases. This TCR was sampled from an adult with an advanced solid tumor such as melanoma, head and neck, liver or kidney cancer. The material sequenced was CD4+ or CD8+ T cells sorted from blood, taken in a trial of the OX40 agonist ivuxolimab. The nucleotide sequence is TGCGCCAGCAGCATCACAGGGACTAGCACAGATACGCAGTATTTT. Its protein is CASSITGTSTDTQYF. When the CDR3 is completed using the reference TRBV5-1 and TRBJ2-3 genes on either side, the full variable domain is KAGVTQTPRYLIKTRGQQVTLSCSPISGHRSVSWYQQTPGQGLQFLFEYFSETQRNKGNFPGRFSGRQFSNSRSEMNVSTLELGDSALYLCASSITGTSTDTQYFGPGTRLTVL.